Many counts were recorded for the clone carrying this T cell receptor beta chain. The antigen is unknown. This sample stems from a study of early T cells in non-severe SARS-CoV-2 infection. About the study: The authors sequenced bulk RNA from unsorted whole blood, leaving chains unpaired.

Unique molecular identifiers were attached to individual cDNA molecules. From the 5' RACE reads, TCRdb called clonotypes with MiXCR, one entry per CDR3 protein. This sample carries about 77,000 distinct CDR3 sequences, around 9.9% of them seen once, and the ten largest clones take approximately 5%. V lost 3 bases and J 2 bases, leaving 5 bases between the germline ends. The length of the CDR3 is 14 residues. Points from the study as a whole: VDJdb matching, biased toward anti-spike CD8 responses, missed private and CD4 specificities.

The chain couples TRBV12-3 or TRBV12-4 to TRBJ2-6; no reliable D call. This receptor was taken from an adult who was a healthcare worker with PCR-confirmed SARS-CoV-2 infection or an uninfected control (not recorded which). Sequenced input: whole blood. Written as DNA, the CDR3 is TGTGCCAGCAGTTTTACCCCTGGGGCCAACGTCCTGACTTTC. It yields the protein CASSFTPGANVLTF.